Shown below are 27 T cell receptor beta chains from a single sample sequenced in a study of a mutant IDH1 vaccine in newly diagnosed glioma. Some clones are missing from TCRdb's copy, which holds only in-frame ones; the method was immunoSEQ multiplex PCR. The table has tens of thousands of clones, about 79% seen once. Antigens for these TCRs are unknown. Sample time point: week 23, last vaccination. Doses comprised 300 ug of mutant IDH1 20-mer peptide each, plus topical imiquimod. The sequencing used PBMCs, collected from a glioma patient whose treatment included an IDH1 peptide vaccine. Source of these receptors: a woman aged 40 to 49 with glioma. Some clones in this sample may be carry-over from other donors' samples.

The chain uses TRBV5-1 and TRBJ2-1; maybe TRBD1 (6 bases). The CDR3 covers 14 residues. From germline, CDR1 is SGHRS and CDR2 YFSETQ. The V gene lost 0 bases and the J gene lost 7 bases, with 11 bases spanning the gap. The CDR3 bases are TGCGCCAGCAGCTTGGTTTTCCAGGGGAATGAGCAGTTCTTC. Protein sequence: CASSLVFQGNEQFF.

This clone occurred once. The genes are TRBV5-5 and TRBJ1-1; 7 nucleotides line up with TRBD1. This CDR3 contains 14 residues. Unmatched junction bases numbered 5, after V lost 4 bases and J lost 2 bases. Germline V gives CDR1 SGHKS, CDR2 YYEKEE (reference sequence). CDR3 coding DNA: TGTGCCAGCAGCCGACAGGGCCAAAACACTGAAGCTTTCTTT. Translating it yields CASSRQGQNTEAFF.

The chain uses TRBV19 and TRBJ2-1; the match to TRBD1 covers 7 bases. V gave up 3 bases and J gave up 4 bases; unmatched junction bases: 6. The V gene's germline CDR1 is LNHDA and CDR2 SQIVND (reference sequence). CDR3 length: 15 amino acids. CDR3 bases: TGTGCCAGTAGTATGACAGGGCATAGGTACAATGAGCAGTTCTTC. It specifies CASSMTGHRYNEQFF.

V usage is TRBV29-1 and J usage is TRBJ2-2; tentatively, D is TRBD2 (6 bases). V lost 4 bases and J lost 4, with 16 bases in between. The CDR3 is 15 amino acids. Germline CDR1 SQVTM, CDR2 ANQGSEA. CDR3 sequence reads: CSVGGVPTSTGELFF. Written as DNA, the CDR3 is TGCAGCGTTGGGGGGGTCCCGACTTCCACCGGGGAGCTGTTTTTT.

The chain combines TRBV5-5 with TRBJ2-7, with D perhaps TRBD1 (6 bases). This CDR3 is built from 13 residues. The ends were cut back, 2 bases at V and 4 bases at J, with 10 bases in the middle. The germline V gene encodes CDR1 SGHKS and CDR2 YYEKEE (reference sequence). CDR3 loop: CASSFSRGYEQYF. The CDR3 DNA follows: TGTGCCAGCAGCTTCTCCAGGGGTTACGAGCAGTACTTC.

This clone was seen a single time. The J gene is TRBJ1-6, the V gene TRBV30; no definite D call. Germline lookup yields CDR1 GTSNPN and CDR2 SVGIG (reference sequence). The CDR3 loop spans 13 amino acids. Trimming removed 6 bases from V and 6 bases from J, with 12 bases in between. This chain's CDR3 is CACSRTVNSPLHF. CDR3 sequence (DNA): TGTGCCTGCTCCCGGACCGTTAATTCACCCCTCCACTTT.

Worth noting for this clone: Other DNA variants within this sample encode the same CDR3. V gene TRBV5-1 combines with J gene TRBJ2-7; possible D gene TRBD1, 6 bases. Germline V gene lookup returns CDR1 SGHRS and CDR2 YFSETQ. This CDR3 spans 13 amino acids. V lost 0 bases, J lost 2 bases, and 6 bases lay in between. CDR3 protein: CASSLEGAYEQYF. For the CDR3, the DNA is TGCGCCAGCAGCTTGGAGGGGGCCTACGAGCAGTACTTC.

In this sample, this clone turned up a few times. The chain joins TRBV19 to TRBJ2-3; 9 nucleotides agree with TRBD1. CDR1 LNHDA and CDR2 SQIVND come from the germline V gene (reference sequence). This CDR3 has 15 residues. Losses at the gene ends were 5 bases for V and 2 bases for J; bases not matched to a gene: 5. Written as DNA, the CDR3 is TGTGCCAGTAGTGCATGGGACAGGGTCACAGATACGCAGTATTTT. This translates into CASSAWDRVTDTQYF.

V and J are TRBV6-1 and TRBJ1-3, with D possibly TRBD1 on 6 matching bases. The germline CDR1 and CDR2 sequences are MNHNS and SASEGT. CDR3 size: 14 residues. With 6 bases removed from V and 8 bases from J, the gap between germline ends came to 17 bases. CDR3 sequence: CASRLGGAGDTIYF. CDR3 sequence (DNA): TGTGCCAGCAGGCTGGGAGGGGCAGGGGACACCATATATTTT.

V usage is TRBV19 and J usage is TRBJ1-5; D might be TRBD1 (5 bases). Trimming removed 5 bases from V and 0 bases from J, with 14 bases in between. The CDR3 sequence is 16 residues long. Germline-derived CDR1 and CDR2 are LNHDA and SQIVND (reference sequence). The CDR3 here is CASSLPGRGSNQPQHF. The CDR3 DNA reads TGTGCCAGTAGTTTACCGGGACGGGGTAGCAATCAGCCCCAGCATTTT.

V usage is TRBV7-2 and J usage is TRBJ2-5; 7 nucleotides match TRBD1. The CDR3 contains 16 residues. J lost 2 bases, V lost 1 base, and 7 bases had no gene match. Germline CDR1 reads SGHTA; CDR2 reads FQGNSA. CDR3 nucleotides: TGTGCCAGCAGCTTAGGTCTCGGGACAGAGCAAGAGACCCAGTACTTC. Encoded protein: CASSLGLGTEQETQYF.

This chain uses TRBV2 with TRBJ1-5; TRBD1 matches at 9 bases. CDR1 is SNHLY, CDR2 FYNNEI, per germline. The length of the CDR3 is 14 residues. V dropped 4 bases and J dropped 3; count of bases not matched to a gene: 1. The CDR3 region has the DNA TGTGCCAGCAGTGGACAGGGGGTCAATCAGCCCCAGCATTTT. Translating it yields CASSGQGVNQPQHF.

The chain uses TRBV4-3 and TRBJ2-1; a weak D match, TRBD1 (6 bases). V lost 0 bases and J 3 bases, leaving 12 bases between the germline ends. The CDR3 is 16 amino acids. The germline V gene encodes CDR1 LGHNA and CDR2 YSLEER. CDR3 nucleotide sequence: TGCGCCAGCAGCCAAGACGACAGGTCATTCTACAATGAGCAGTTCTTC. It encodes CASSQDDRSFYNEQFF.

This clone was seen only a few times. V and J are TRBV28 and TRBJ1-1; the D gene is possibly TRBD1 (6 bases). Germline-derived CDR1 and CDR2 are MDHEN and SYDVKM. V was pared by 3 bases and J by 5 bases, with 13 bases between. This CDR3 is built from 14 residues. The CDR3 is CASSFQRRGTEAFF. The DNA for the CDR3 is TGTGCCAGCAGTTTTCAACGCAGGGGAACTGAAGCTTTCTTT.

V gene TRBV19 combines with J gene TRBJ2-7; 7 bases line up with TRBD1. CDR1 is LNHDA and CDR2 is SQIVND in the germline V gene (reference sequence). The CDR3 runs to 14 residues. J was trimmed by 5 bases and V by 3 bases; bases with no gene match: 7. The CDR3, as DNA: TGTGCCAGTAGTATCGGGACAGAGTCCGACGAGCAGTACTTC. This codes for CASSIGTESDEQYF.

This clone was counted only a few times. This sequence joins TRBV5-1 and TRBJ2-6, with D perhaps matching TRBD1 (5 bases). CDR3 length: 16 amino acids. The V gene's germline CDR1 is SGHRS and CDR2 YFSETQ. Trimming cost V 0 bases and J 4 bases, with 11 bases left between them. CDR3 in amino acids: CASSLGRALGANVLTF. The CDR3 DNA reads as TGCGCCAGCAGCTTGGGCAGGGCGCTGGGGGCCAACGTCCTGACTTTC.

This clone was counted only a few times. This chain joins TRBV4-2 and TRBJ1-1, with 8 bases lining up with TRBD1. The CDR3 runs to 16 residues. V lost 4 bases and J lost 5; bases outside the gene matches: 12. Germline V gene data show CDR1 as LGHNA and CDR2 as YNFKEQ. This CDR3 is CASSRERTGGGTEAFF. In DNA form, the CDR3 reads TGTGCCAGCAGCCGAGAACGCACAGGGGGTGGGACTGAAGCTTTCTTT.

This chain links TRBV5-6 with TRBJ2-3; D not resolved. This CDR3 region has 15 residues. The ends were cut back, 1 base at V and 4 bases at J, with 13 bases in the middle. CDR1 is SGHDT, CDR2 YYEEEE, per germline. CDR3 sequence reads: CASSLLRDGADTQYF. The CDR3 DNA sequence: TGTGCCAGCAGCTTGCTTAGGGATGGTGCAGATACGCAGTATTTT.

The chain joins TRBV2 to TRBJ2-7, with TRBD1 matching 10 bases. V lost 4 bases, J lost 3 bases, and 3 bases stayed unmatched. Germline assignment: CDR1 SNHLY and CDR2 FYNNEI. The CDR3 runs 14 residues. The CDR3 DNA reads as TGTGCCAGCAGTGTGGGGACAGGGGACTACGAGCAGTACTTC. This translates into CASSVGTGDYEQYF.

The chain couples TRBV6-4 to TRBJ2-3; TRBD2 aligns across 7 bases. Trimming cost V 2 bases and J 3 bases; bases outside gene matches: 2. The CDR3 length is 14 residues. From germline, CDR1 is MRHNA and CDR2 SNTAGT. The DNA for the CDR3 is TGTGCCAGCAGTGACGGGGGGGAGACAGATACGCAGTATTTT. This translates into CASSDGGETDTQYF.

This rearrangement joins TRBV9 to TRBJ2-4, with 7 bases that match TRBD1. The CDR3 runs 14 residues. V gave up 4 bases and J gave up 5 bases; unmatched junction bases: 6. Germline assignment: CDR1 SGDLS and CDR2 YYNGEE. CDR3 region: CASSPGTAENIQYF. The DNA for the CDR3 is TGTGCCAGCAGCCCCGGGACAGCTGAAAACATTCAGTACTTC.

V usage is TRBV10-2 and J usage is TRBJ2-3; 9 bases line up with TRBD2. After removal of 2 bases from V and 2 bases from J, the junction contained 8 bases not matched to a gene. Germline CDR1 WSHSY, CDR2 SAAADI. This CDR3 has 17 amino acids. CDR3 sequence: CASSERSLAGFTDTQYF. CDR3 DNA: TGCGCCAGCAGTGAGAGGAGCCTAGCGGGATTCACAGATACGCAGTATTTT.

The CDR3 loop is CASSSTGTYSNQPQHF. The CDR3, as DNA: TGCGCCAGCAGCTCCACAGGGACCTATAGCAATCAGCCCCAGCATTTT. V gene TRBV4-3 combines with J gene TRBJ1-5; D is perhaps TRBD1 (6 bases). Trimming left V 5 bases short and J 0 bases short, with 14 bases between. Germline V CDR1 and CDR2: LGHNA, YSLEER. The CDR3 runs to 16 residues.

The gene calls are TRBV15 and TRBJ2-7; D may be TRBD1 (7 bases). Trimming left V 5 bases short and J 7 bases short, with 21 bases between. The CDR3 spans 15 residues. CDR1 and CDR2 from the germline V gene are LNHNV and YYDKDF (reference sequence). CDR3 coding DNA: TGTGCCACCAGCGATTACAGGGGAGTGGGGGGAGAGCAGTACTTC. As protein: CATSDYRGVGGEQYF.

V is TRBV2 and J is TRBJ2-3; D might be TRBD2 (6 bases). Germline CDR1 and CDR2: SNHLY and FYNNEI. V was clipped by 2 bases and J by 2 bases, with 11 bases between them. The CDR3 spans 15 residues. CDR3 sequence: CASSELRGLTDTQYF. CDR3 DNA: TGTGCCAGCAGTGAATTGCGGGGTCTCACAGATACGCAGTATTTT.

The J gene is TRBJ2-5, the V gene TRBV20-1; no definite D call. Trimming took 3 bases from V and 7 from J, leaving 9 bases between them. The germline V gene encodes CDR1 DFQATT and CDR2 SNEGSKA (reference sequence). The CDR3 extends over 11 amino acids. CDR3 bases: TGCAGTGCTAGCGCCAAGGGGACCCAGTACTTC. This encodes CSASAKGTQYF.

This chain joins TRBV27 and TRBJ1-2, with D tentatively TRBD1 (6 bases). The germline gives CDR1 MNHEY, CDR2 SMNVEV (reference sequence). There are 13 residues in the CDR3. Trimming took off 4 bases at V and 6 bases at J, with 12 bases between the two ends. The CDR3 bases are TGTGCCAGCAGTTGGACAGCGAGTGATGGCTACACCTTC. Translating it yields CASSWTASDGYTF.